The 27 T cell receptor beta chains below come from one sample, sequenced in a study of graft-versus-host responses after intestinal transplantation. The assay was immunoSEQ multiplex PCR, and TCRdb's table has in-frame clones only and misses some. The profile covers about 90,000 clones, with around 93% appearing a single time and 1.1% taken by the ten largest. The antigens for these receptors are not known. This sample comprised unstimulated CD8+ T cells sorted from spleen or lymph node cells, obtained before transplant. Receptor source: a human donor who was the organ donor for an intestinal transplant.

The gene calls are TRBV9 and TRBJ1-4, with D maybe TRBD1 (5 bases). The CDR3 is 13 amino acids. Germline CDR1 SGDLS, CDR2 YYNGEE. V shed 7 bases and J shed 5 bases, with 12 bases lying between them. CDR3 in DNA: TGTGCCAGCGGGGGGTCAGAGAATGAAAAACTGTTTTTT. Its translation: CASGGSENEKLFF.

The chain links TRBV4-2 to TRBJ1-4, with 7 bases matching TRBD1. The CDR3 consists of 14 residues. Germline loops: CDR1 LGHNA, CDR2 YNFKEQ. V dropped 4 bases and J dropped 13; count of bases not matched to a gene: 12. CDR3 nucleotide sequence: TGTGCCAGCAGCCTGACAGACAGGGTTCGAGGACTGTTTTTT. This encodes CASSLTDRVRGLFF.

The V gene is TRBV7-6, the J gene TRBJ2-1; 8 positions match TRBD1. From germline, CDR1 is SGHVS and CDR2 FNYEAQ. Trimming removed 3 bases from V and 6 bases from J; junction bases left unmatched: 10. CDR3 length equals 16 residues. CDR3 nucleotides: TGTGCCAGCAGCTTCGCCCCAGGGGGCGAGGGCAATGAGCAGTTCTTC. Protein: CASSFAPGGEGNEQFF. The full variable domain, rest sourced from reference TRBV7-6 and TRBJ2-1, is GAGVSQSPRYKVTKRGQDVALRCDPISGHVSLYWYRQALGQGPEFLTYFNYEAQQDKSGLPNDRFSAERPEGSISTLTIQRTEQRDSAMYRCASSFAPGGEGNEQFFGPGTRLTVL.

The rearrangement joins TRBV27 to TRBJ2-5; no definite D call. The J call may be mistaken, given a closer DNA end match to TRBJ2-7. CDR3 size: 13 residues. Germline-derived CDR1 and CDR2 are MNHEY and SMNVEV (reference sequence). The CDR3 region is CASSFQASYEQYF. For the CDR3, the DNA is TGTGCCAGCAGTTTCCAAGCCTCCTACGAGCAGTACTTC.

The sample holds one count of this clone. The CDR3 is CASSTANSYEQYF. As DNA, the CDR3 is TGTGCCAGTTCGACAGCAAACTCCTACGAGCAGTACTTC. This chain links TRBV25-1 with TRBJ2-7; a possible D gene is TRBD1 (5 bases). CDR1 MGHDK and CDR2 SYGVNS come from the germline V gene. The CDR3 covers 13 residues. Trimming shortened V by 9 bases and J by 0 bases, and 12 bases separated the two germline ends.

The genes are TRBV12-5 and TRBJ2-1, with D unresolved. The CDR3 is 14 amino acids. Trimming cost V 4 bases and J 8 bases, with 15 bases left between them. Germline values: CDR1 LGHNT, CDR2 FRNRAP. The CDR3: CASGSPTFSDEQFF. CDR3 nucleotide sequence: TGTGCTAGTGGTTCCCCGACATTTTCTGATGAGCAGTTCTTC.

The chain recombines TRBV7-9 with TRBJ2-5, with 7 nucleotides matching TRBD2. From germline, CDR1 is SEHNR and CDR2 FQNEAQ (reference sequence). J lost 3 bases, V lost 3 bases, and 7 bases had no gene match. The CDR3 has 15 amino acids. Here the CDR3 DNA reads TGTGCCAGCAGCTTTTCCCGGGACTACGAAGAGACCCAGTACTTC. Its translation is CASSFSRDYEETQYF.

This chain uses TRBV4-2 with TRBJ1-2; the match to TRBD1 covers 7 bases. The V and J ends lost 1 base and 6 bases, in that order; junction bases with no gene match: 8. The CDR3 runs 15 residues. Looked up from germline, CDR1 is LGHNA and CDR2 is YNFKEQ. The CDR3 region has the DNA TGTGCCAGCAGCCAAGTTAGAGGGGGCGGGGATGGCTACACCTTC. Translating gives CASSQVRGGGDGYTF.

The V and J genes are TRBV5-1 and TRBJ1-1, with D maybe TRBD1 (5 bases). In germline, CDR1 is SGHRS, CDR2 YFSETQ. The CDR3 consists of 14 residues. With 0 bases removed from V and 5 bases from J, the gap between germline ends came to 11 bases. The CDR3 loop reads CASSLVGGVTEAFF. The CDR3 DNA is TGCGCCAGCAGCTTGGTTGGGGGGGTTACTGAAGCTTTCTTT.

V gene TRBV7-9 combines with J gene TRBJ2-1, with 8 bases that match TRBD2. Trimming removed 0 bases from V and 8 bases from J; junction bases left unmatched: 18. CDR1 is SEHNR, CDR2 FQNEAQ, per germline (reference sequence). This CDR3 is 19 amino acids long. In DNA, the CDR3 is TGTGCCAGCAGCTTAGCCCAGGGGTACGGCGGGAGGATAATGGATGAGCAGTTCTTC. As protein: CASSLAQGYGGRIMDEQFF.

The rearrangement links TRBV11-2 to TRBJ2-5; 7 nucleotides align to TRBD2. J lost 5 bases, V lost 0 bases, and 15 bases had no gene match. The CDR3 extends over 18 amino acids. CDR1 and CDR2 (germline): SGHAT, FQNNGV. The CDR3 region is CASSLDQLPGLLEETQYF. The CDR3, as DNA: TGTGCCAGCAGCTTAGATCAGCTTCCGGGACTACTAGAGGAGACCCAGTACTTC.

CDR3 in DNA: TGTGCCAGCAGCCAGGCGCCGGGACAGAGAATAGCGGGGTGGGATACAGATACGCAGTATTTT. Translating it yields CASSQAPGQRIAGWDTDTQYF. The chain joins TRBV4-2 to TRBJ2-3; TRBD2 might be the D (8 bases). The CDR3 has 21 residues. With 3 bases removed from V and 3 bases from J, the gap between germline ends came to 31 bases. The germline V gene encodes CDR1 LGHNA and CDR2 YNFKEQ.

The CDR3 sequence is CASRVLGGGGYTF. The CDR3 DNA reads TGTGCCAGCAGGGTACTGGGGGGAGGAGGCTACACCTTC. This chain uses TRBV6-5 with TRBJ1-2; D is possibly TRBD1 (5 bases). V lost 6 bases, J lost 8 bases, and 16 bases lay in between. The V gene's germline CDR1 is MNHEY and CDR2 SVGAGI. The CDR3 loop spans 13 amino acids.

The chain recombines TRBV27 with TRBJ2-1, with TRBD2 matching over 7 bases. V lost 5 bases, J lost 7 bases, and 11 bases stayed unmatched. This CDR3 contains 15 residues. The germline V gene encodes CDR1 MNHEY and CDR2 SMNVEV (reference sequence). The CDR3 reads CASSAGRRVWNEQFF. In DNA form, the CDR3 reads TGTGCCAGCAGTGCCGGGAGGAGGGTGTGGAATGAGCAGTTCTTC.

This rearrangement joins TRBV19 to TRBJ1-5; possible D gene TRBD1, 6 bases. The CDR3 is 16 residues long. The germline V and J ends were trimmed by 6 bases and 4 bases, with 19 bases remaining between them. Germline CDR1 is LNHDA and CDR2 is SQIVND (reference sequence). CDR3 loop: CASRGAEEYSNQPQHF. CDR3 in DNA: TGTGCCAGTAGGGGGGCTGAGGAATACTCTAATCAGCCCCAGCATTTT.

The chain is built from TRBV4-1 and TRBJ2-5; 8 bases are a match to TRBD2. The germline V gene encodes CDR1 MGHRA and CDR2 YSYEKL. J was trimmed by 4 bases and V by 1 base; bases with no gene match: 8. This CDR3 has 16 amino acids. The chain's CDR3 is CASSQGALADRETQYF. DNA of the CDR3: TGCGCCAGCAGCCAAGGCGCACTAGCGGACCGAGAGACCCAGTACTTC.

The V and J genes are TRBV30 and TRBJ1-2; D may be TRBD1 (5 bases). This CDR3 spans 13 amino acids. Deletions cut 5 bases from V and 8 bases from J, with 18 bases between. CDR1 and CDR2 (germline): GTSNPN, SVGIG (reference sequence). CDR3 sequence reads: CAWSPGWRGGYTF. The CDR3, as DNA: TGTGCCTGGTCCCCCGGCTGGAGGGGCGGCTACACCTTC. Full variable domain (missing parts from reference TRBV30 and TRBJ1-2): SQTIHQWPATLVQPVGSPLSLECTVEGTSNPNLYWYRQAAGRGLQLLFYSVGIGQISSEVPQNLSASRPQDRQFILSSKKLLLSDSGFYLCAWSPGWRGGYTFGSGTRLTVV.

The chain links TRBV5-8 to TRBJ1-5; 8 bases line up with TRBD1. Losses at the gene ends were 0 bases for V and 4 bases for J; bases not matched to a gene: 9. The CDR3 extends over 17 amino acids. CDR1 is SGHTS, CDR2 YDEGEE, per germline. The CDR3 DNA sequence: TGTGCCAGCAGCTTGGGTTCTTCAGGGGGCAGTAATCAGCCCCAGCATTTT. This codes for CASSLGSSGGSNQPQHF.

This clone has a single count. This sequence joins TRBV4-3 and TRBJ2-1, with D uncertain. Per germline, CDR1 LGHNA and CDR2 YSLEER. V was pared by 1 base and J by 3 bases, with 16 bases between. The CDR3 spans 17 residues. The CDR3 coding sequence is TGCGCCAGCAGCCAAGGGGTAGCTACCTTGGTCTACAATGAGCAGTTCTTC. Its protein is CASSQGVATLVYNEQFF.

This clone is a singleton in its sample. The chain is built from TRBV5-1 and TRBJ1-1; D gene ambiguous. Germline CDR1 SGHRS, CDR2 YFSETQ. The CDR3 runs 17 residues. V shed 0 bases and J shed 1 base, with 16 bases lying between them. The CDR3 sequence: CASSLGSRWAGNTEAFF. The CDR3, as DNA: TGCGCCAGCAGCTTGGGGTCCCGTTGGGCAGGGAACACTGAAGCTTTCTTT. The whole variable domain, filled in from reference TRBV5-1 and TRBJ1-1, reads KAGVTQTPRYLIKTRGQQVTLSCSPISGHRSVSWYQQTPGQGLQFLFEYFSETQRNKGNFPGRFSGRQFSNSRSEMNVSTLELGDSALYLCASSLGSRWAGNTEAFFGQGTRLTVV.

Only one count was recorded for this clone. The chain employs TRBV27 and TRBJ2-7; D is perhaps TRBD1 (5 bases). Germline CDR1 and CDR2: MNHEY and SMNVEV (reference sequence). V dropped 7 bases and J dropped 0 bases, with 13 bases sitting between them. This CDR3 is 14 amino acids long. The CDR3 reads CASTLVQGSYEQYF. The CDR3 DNA follows: TGTGCCAGCACCCTGGTGCAGGGCTCCTACGAGCAGTACTTC.

This chain uses TRBV2 with TRBJ2-1; 7 nucleotides match TRBD1. The germline gives CDR1 SNHLY, CDR2 FYNNEI. Unmatched junction bases numbered 7, after V lost 6 bases and J lost 2 bases. There are 15 residues in the CDR3. CDR3: CASSLQGLPYNEQFF. CDR3 nucleotide sequence: TGTGCCAGCAGCCTACAGGGGTTACCCTACAATGAGCAGTTCTTC.

This chain connects TRBV13 to TRBJ2-2; 7 bases agree with TRBD2. V trimming: 5 bases; J trimming: 6 bases; junction bases outside the gene matches: 9. The CDR3 has 15 amino acids. The V gene's germline CDR1 is PRHDT and CDR2 FYEKMQ (reference sequence). The CDR3 reads CASSPYREAPGELFF. Written as DNA, the CDR3 is TGTGCCAGCAGCCCCTACCGGGAGGCCCCCGGGGAGCTGTTTTTT.

The chain combines TRBV19 with TRBJ2-1; tentatively, D is TRBD1 (6 bases). The CDR3 has 13 residues. V lost 7 bases and J lost 9, with 16 bases in between. Germline loops: CDR1 LNHDA, CDR2 SQIVND (reference sequence). In DNA form, the CDR3 reads TGTGCCAGTAAGGGGGTGGGGGCAACTGAGCAGTTCTTC. This encodes CASKGVGATEQFF.

The chain recombines TRBV6-5 with TRBJ2-1; TRBD1 aligns across 7 bases. From germline, CDR1 is MNHEY and CDR2 SVGAGI. The V segment lost 5 bases and the J segment 4 bases; nucleotides outside the gene matches: 8. This CDR3 is built from 15 residues. CDR3 in DNA: TGTGCCAGCAGTGCAACCGGGACAGCATACAATGAGCAGTTCTTC. It specifies CASSATGTAYNEQFF.

This clone was detected only once. The chain carries TRBV5-4 and TRBJ2-3; possibly TRBD2 for D (5 bases). The CDR3 is 15 residues long. V was shortened by 0 bases and J by 0 bases, with 8 bases between the two germline ends. Germline loops: CDR1 SGHNT, CDR2 YYREEE (reference sequence). Here the CDR3 DNA reads TGTGCCAGCAGCTTGGGTCGGACTAGCACAGATACGCAGTATTTT. Residues: CASSLGRTSTDTQYF. The full variable domain, with the rest looked up from reference TRBV5-4 and TRBJ2-3, is ETGVTQSPTHLIKTRGQQVTLRCSSQSGHNTVSWYQQALGQGPQFIFQYYREEENGRGNFPPRFSGLQFPNYSSELNVNALELDDSALYLCASSLGRTSTDTQYFGPGTRLTVL.

This chain joins TRBV12-5 and TRBJ2-1; 7 bases are a match to TRBD1. J was trimmed by 6 bases and V by 6 bases; bases with no gene match: 5. The length of the CDR3 is 13 residues. Germline V gives CDR1 LGHNT, CDR2 FRNRAP. CDR3 sequence reads: CASGRHRGNEQFF. For the CDR3, the DNA is TGTGCTAGTGGCCGGCACAGGGGCAATGAGCAGTTCTTC. The entire variable domain, with the rest obtained from reference TRBV12-5 and TRBJ2-1, is as follows: DARVTQTPRHKVTEMGQEVTMRCQPILGHNTVFWYRQTMMQGLELLAYFRNRAPLDDSGMPKDRFSAEMPDATLATLKIQPSEPRDSAVYFCASGRHRGNEQFFGPGTRLTVL.